Listed here are 23 T cell receptor beta chains from one sample, sequenced in a study of T cell repertoires in cytomegalovirus infection. TCRdb fed the reads into MiXCR, producing one record per CDR3 protein. The data contain fewer than 700,000 distinct CDR3 sequences, roughly a quarter of them singletons. The material sequenced was CD8+ T cells from PBMCs. The receptor set was obtained from a human donor in good health (CMV status not recorded). Some clones in this sample may be carry-over from other donors' samples.

This clonotype was seen more than once but under ten times. J is TRBJ2-2 and V is TRBV5-5; 8 bases align to TRBD2. V lost 0 bases and J lost 3; bases outside the gene matches: 13. The germline V gene encodes CDR1 SGHKS and CDR2 YYEKEE (reference sequence). The CDR3 is made up of 19 amino acids. The DNA for the CDR3 is TGTGCCAGCAGCTTGGAATCCAGGGGCGGGGGGCTCGACACCGGGGAGCTGTTTTTT. Its translation is CASSLESRGGGLDTGELFF.

The V gene is TRBV20-1, the J gene TRBJ2-5; 7 positions agree with TRBD1. CDR1 is DFQATT and CDR2 is SNEGSKA in the germline V gene (reference sequence). The CDR3 sequence is 15 residues long. J lost 4 bases, V lost 5 bases, and 13 bases had no gene match. CDR3 protein: CSASGDSGGGETQYF. CDR3 DNA sequence: TGCAGTGCTTCCGGGGACAGTGGAGGCGGAGAGACCCAGTACTTC.

The gene calls are TRBV14 and TRBJ2-1, with TRBD2 matching over 9 bases. After removal of 2 bases from V and 2 bases from J, the junction contained 7 bases not matched to a gene. The CDR3 has 17 amino acids. Germline loops: CDR1 SGHDN, CDR2 FVKESK. CDR3 DNA sequence: TGTGCCAGCAGCCAAACCCAGGCTAGCGGGGCCTACAATGAGCAGTTCTTC. Residues: CASSQTQASGAYNEQFF.

Many counts were recorded for this clonotype. The gene calls are TRBV7-8 and TRBJ1-1, with TRBD1 identical over 11 bases. The germline CDR1 and CDR2 sequences are SGHVS and FQNEAQ. V was pared by 5 bases and J by 1 base, with 6 bases of the junction left unmatched. This CDR3 contains 16 residues. The CDR3 nucleotides are TGTGCCAGCAGCATTGGACAGGGGGCAGGGAACACTGAAGCTTTCTTT. Translated: CASSIGQGAGNTEAFF.

V usage is TRBV7-9 and J usage is TRBJ1-2, with a possible D match to TRBD1 (6 bases). Trimming removed 2 bases at V and 3 bases at J, with 16 bases between. The CDR3 sequence is 16 residues long. Germline V gene sequence: CDR1 SEHNR, CDR2 FQNEAQ (reference sequence). CDR3 nucleotides: TGTGCCAGCAGCTTAAACCCGGGCAGGGGACACTATGGCTACACCTTC. Its protein product is CASSLNPGRGHYGYTF.

V and J are TRBV25-1 and TRBJ2-3; 10 bases are a match to TRBD1. The germline gives CDR1 MGHDK, CDR2 SYGVNS. Trimming took 1 base from V and 2 from J; bases not matched to a gene: 15. CDR3 length: 20 residues. The CDR3 sequence: CASSEFFRQGAHGVTDTQYF. The CDR3 DNA follows: TGTGCCAGCAGTGAATTCTTTAGACAGGGGGCCCATGGGGTCACAGATACGCAGTATTTT.

The chain combines TRBV27 with TRBJ2-5; 7 bases map to TRBD1. Germline CDR1 is MNHEY and CDR2 is SMNVEV (reference sequence). Trimming cost V 5 bases and J 5 bases; bases outside gene matches: 11. The CDR3 runs 15 residues. DNA of the CDR3: TGTGCCAGCAGTATAAAGACAGGGTGGCGCGAGACCCAGTACTTC. This sequence encodes CASSIKTGWRETQYF.

This clonotype was seen at least ten times. This chain links TRBV7-6 with TRBJ1-1; D remains ambiguous. The V gene's germline CDR1 is SGHVS and CDR2 FNYEAQ. V was clipped by 0 bases and J by 3 bases, with 11 bases between them. The CDR3 extends over 15 amino acids. CDR3 region: CASSLAFRADTEAFF. The CDR3 DNA reads as TGTGCCAGCAGCTTAGCGTTTCGGGCAGACACTGAAGCTTTCTTT.

This clonotype was counted between two and nine times. This chain joins TRBV7-9 and TRBJ1-1, with D possibly matching TRBD1 (5 bases). The CDR3 has 14 residues. Germline V lookup: CDR1 SEHNR, CDR2 FQNEAQ (reference sequence). Trimming pared 6 bases from V and 4 bases from J, leaving 15 bases between. CDR3: CASRQTSGFTEAFF. The CDR3 nucleotides read TGTGCCAGCAGGCAGACCTCAGGGTTCACTGAAGCTTTCTTT.

Only a few counts were recorded for this clonotype. V is TRBV2 and J is TRBJ1-5; D gene uncertain. V lost 8 bases and J lost 2, with 13 bases in between. CDR3 length: 14 residues. Germline V CDR1 and CDR2: SNHLY, FYNNEI. Written as DNA, the CDR3 is TGTGCCAGCGAGTCGGCACCCGGCAATCAGCCCCAGCATTTT. The encoded protein is CASESAPGNQPQHF. Filled out from reference TRBV2 and TRBJ1-5, the complete variable domain reads EPEVTQTPSHQVTQMGQEVILRCVPISNHLYFYWYRQILGQKVEFLVSFYNNEISEKSEIFDDQFSVERPDGSNFTLKIRSTKLEDSAMYFCASESAPGNQPQHFGDGTRLSIL.

This clonotype was seen repeatedly, ten times or more. The CDR3 DNA is TGTGCCAGCAGTTTAGAGGGGGCGTTCTACAATGAGCAGTTCTTC. It translates to CASSLEGAFYNEQFF. The rearrangement uses TRBV28 and TRBJ2-1, with TRBD1 matching over 7 bases. The CDR3 is 15 residues long. J was trimmed by 3 bases and V by 2 bases; bases with no gene match: 4. Germline CDR1 and CDR2: MDHEN and SYDVKM.

V usage is TRBV6-2 or TRBV6-3 and J usage is TRBJ2-7; D might be TRBD1 (6 bases). The CDR3 contains 14 residues. Germline V gene lookup returns CDR1 MNHEY and CDR2 SVGEGT. The V end was cut by 5 bases, the J end by 3 bases, with 14 bases between. As DNA, the CDR3 is TGTGCCAGCAGTCCCATCGACAGGAACTACGAGCAGTACGTC. Its translation is CASSPIDRNYEQYV.

V is TRBV7-9 and J is TRBJ1-1, with D maybe TRBD1 (5 bases). The ends were cut back, 6 bases at V and 1 base at J, with 15 bases in the middle. The CDR3 totals 15 residues. Germline CDR1 SEHNR, CDR2 FQNEAQ (reference sequence). Here the CDR3 reads CASRSGRGPNTEAFF. The CDR3 coding sequence is TGTGCCAGCAGATCAGGGCGTGGACCGAACACTGAAGCTTTCTTT. Supplemented by reference TRBV7-9 and TRBJ1-1, the full variable domain reads DTGVSQNPRHKITKRGQNVTFRCDPISEHNRLYWYRQTLGQGPEFLTYFQNEAQLEKSRLLSDRFSAERPKGSFSTLEIQRTEQGDSAMYLCASRSGRGPNTEAFFGQGTRLTVV.

This clonotype was counted only a few times. V gene TRBV6-2 or TRBV6-3 combines with J gene TRBJ2-1, with TRBD2 as a possible D gene (5 bases). Per germline, CDR1 MNHEY and CDR2 SVGEGT. V was trimmed by 2 bases and J by 6 bases, leaving 17 bases between them. The CDR3 contains 16 residues. This chain's CDR3 is CASSYTQRLSRNEQFF. The DNA of the CDR3 is TGTGCCAGCAGTTACACACAGCGGCTCTCTCGCAATGAGCAGTTCTTC.

The chain employs TRBV7-2 and TRBJ2-1, with D perhaps matching TRBD1 or TRBD2 (5 bases each). The CDR3 length is 21 residues. V was shortened by 4 bases and J by 2 bases, with 30 bases between the two germline ends. Germline values: CDR1 SGHTA, CDR2 FQGNSA. CDR3 sequence (DNA): TGTGCCAGCAGCTATTCTGGGGCGCCCGTCCTGGGCGAGGGGCCCTACAATGAGCAGTTCTTC. As protein: CASSYSGAPVLGEGPYNEQFF.

This clonotype was seen only a few times. The CDR3 DNA follows: TGTGCCAGCAGCCAGGATACCTACGAGCAGTACGTC. Amino acids: CASSQDTYEQYV. The genes are TRBV6-2 or TRBV6-3 and TRBJ2-7; D call uncertain. The V gene lost 6 bases and the J gene lost 2 bases, with 8 bases spanning the gap. Germline V lookup: CDR1 MNHEY, CDR2 SVGEGT. There are 12 residues in the CDR3.

This clonotype was seen a few times. The V and J genes are TRBV6-2 or TRBV6-3 and TRBJ2-7; D might be TRBD1 or TRBD2, each matching 5 bases. V lost 3 bases to trimming and J lost 3 bases, with 12 bases between them. Germline CDR1 MNHEY, CDR2 SVGEGT. The CDR3 spans 14 residues. The CDR3, as DNA: TGTGCCAGCAGTTATGGGGGTGACTTCTACGAGCAGTACGTC. This translates into CASSYGGDFYEQYV.

Here the CDR3 DNA reads TGTGCCAGCAGTTCCCACAGATTGAACACTGAAGCTTTCTTT. It translates to CASSSHRLNTEAFF. V gene TRBV28 combines with J gene TRBJ1-1; D not certain. Per germline, CDR1 MDHEN and CDR2 SYDVKM. The V gene lost 4 bases and the J gene lost 0 bases, with 9 bases spanning the gap. The CDR3 spans 14 residues.

This clonotype was seen at least ten times. The V and J genes are TRBV6-5 and TRBJ2-2; the D call may be TRBD1 or TRBD2 (5 bases each). The CDR3 is 14 residues long. The V gene's germline CDR1 is MNHEY and CDR2 SVGAGI. Trimming stripped 7 bases from V and 4 bases from J, with 13 bases between. Here the CDR3 reads CASNRGPSTGELFF. In DNA, the CDR3 is TGTGCCAGCAACCGGGGCCCAAGCACCGGGGAGCTGTTTTTT.

This clonotype came up many times. The chain has TRBV7-8 and TRBJ2-1; D gene unclear. Germline V gene lookup returns CDR1 SGHVS and CDR2 FQNEAQ. This CDR3 has 17 amino acids. The ends were cut back, 0 bases at V and 0 bases at J, with 12 bases in the middle. CDR3 nucleotides: TGTGCCAGCAGCTTAGCGGCACAACTAAGCTCCTACAATGAGCAGTTCTTC. Amino acid sequence: CASSLAAQLSSYNEQFF.

A few counts support this clonotype. The J gene is TRBJ2-5, the V gene TRBV27; a weak D match, TRBD1 (6 bases). Per germline, CDR1 MNHEY and CDR2 SMNVEV (reference sequence). V was cut by 5 bases and J by 5 bases, with 15 bases left in between. The CDR3 totals 14 residues. The CDR3 DNA sequence: TGTGCCAGCAGTATATTCAGGGGTACGGAGACCCAGTACTTC. Encoded protein: CASSIFRGTETQYF.

V and J are TRBV15 and TRBJ2-3, with TRBD2 as a possible D gene (5 bases). Trimming removed 0 bases at V and 7 bases at J, with 11 bases between. Per germline, CDR1 LNHNV and CDR2 YYDKDF (reference sequence). CDR3 length equals 14 residues. CDR3 coding DNA: TGTGCCACCAGCAGAGAGGAGGCTGGGAATACGCAGTATTTT. Translation: CATSREEAGNTQYF.

This clonotype came up a few times. V is TRBV5-6 and J is TRBJ2-4; 9 bases line up with TRBD1. The CDR3 spans 16 residues. V trimming: 4 bases; J trimming: 8 bases; junction bases outside the gene matches: 13. The germline V gene has CDR1 SGHDT and CDR2 YYEEEE. The CDR3 here is CASSTRWTGELYIQYF. As DNA, the CDR3 is TGTGCCAGCAGCACTAGGTGGACAGGGGAATTATACATTCAGTACTTC. The variable domain in full, completed from reference TRBV5-6 and TRBJ2-4, reads DAGVTQSPTHLIKTRGQQVTLRCSPKSGHDTVSWYQQALGQGPQFIFQYYEEEERQRGNFPDRFSGHQFPNYSSELNVNALLLGDSALYLCASSTRWTGELYIQYFGAGTRLSVL.